This T cell receptor (beta chain) was profiled in a study of T cell responses to AZD1222 COVID-19 vaccine. Overall study: Pooled samples include second doses given at about 4 or 12 weeks.

Libraries were prepared by immunoSEQ multiplex PCR; TCRdb keeps only in-frame clonotypes and omits some of them. The sample has 150,000 to 200,000 clones; about 92% are singletons. Study conclusions and caveats: Sampling captured repertoires only after the peak T cell response. Receipt of two AZD1222 doses was followed by a rise in Spike-specific TCR breadth and depth.

Germline CDR1 and CDR2: SGHTA and FQGNSA. V was shortened by 1 base and J by 6 bases, with 3 bases between the two germline ends. The CDR3 totals 12 residues. Comments on this clone: Its specificity is not known. In the same sample, other DNA sequences code for this CDR3.

The sequence derives from an adult in good health. The chain carries TRBV7-2 and TRBJ2-2; D gene uncertain. Sequences were derived from peripheral blood, sampled on day 0 of AZD1222 vaccination. CDR3 coding DNA: TGTGCCAGCAGCTTAGGGCCCGGGGAGCTGTTTTTT. Encoded protein: CASSLGPGELFF.